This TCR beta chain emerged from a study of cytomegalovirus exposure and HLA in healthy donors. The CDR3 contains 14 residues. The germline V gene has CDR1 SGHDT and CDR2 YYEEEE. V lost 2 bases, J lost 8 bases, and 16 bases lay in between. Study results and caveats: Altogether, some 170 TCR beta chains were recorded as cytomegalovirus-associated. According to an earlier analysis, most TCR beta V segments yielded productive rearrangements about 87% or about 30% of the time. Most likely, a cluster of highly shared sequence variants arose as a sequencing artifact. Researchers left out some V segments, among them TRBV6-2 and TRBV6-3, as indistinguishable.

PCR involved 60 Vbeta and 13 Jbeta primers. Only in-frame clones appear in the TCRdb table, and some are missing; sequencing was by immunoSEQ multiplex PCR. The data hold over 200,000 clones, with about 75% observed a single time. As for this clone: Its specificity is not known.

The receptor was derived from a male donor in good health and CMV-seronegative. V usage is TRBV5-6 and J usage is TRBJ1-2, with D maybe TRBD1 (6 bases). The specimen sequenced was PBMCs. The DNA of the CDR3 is TGTGCCAGCAGCTTTTGGACAGCCTCGGGGGGCTACACCTTC. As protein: CASSFWTASGGYTF.